The rows below give T cell receptor beta chains drawn from one sample of a study of CD8+CD57+ T cells in acquired aplastic anemia. MiXCR, applied by TCRdb to the reads, yields one record per CDR3 protein. There are around 180,000 distinct CDR3 sequences in the sample; around 65% occur only once, and just over 45% lies in the top ten. Sequenced material: sorted CD4+, CD8+, or CD8+CD57+ T cells (not recorded which) from PBMCs. The origin of the receptors is a human donor with severe aplastic anemia or a healthy control (not recorded which). The CDR3 runs from the conserved cysteine through the conserved F or W. The order of the fields is V gene, J gene, CDR3 protein.

v_call: TRBV12-3/TRBV12-4; j_call: TRBJ2-3; cdr3_aa: CASSLEGQDPTDTQYF
v_call: TRBV5-1; j_call: TRBJ2-1; cdr3_aa: CASSPQGTDYNEQFF
v_call: TRBV9; j_call: TRBJ1-3; cdr3_aa: CASSGQGAGNTIYF
v_call: TRBV2; j_call: TRBJ2-6; cdr3_aa: CAGRTGAGSGANVLTF
v_call: TRBV10-3; j_call: TRBJ2-7; cdr3_aa: CAISVQGANEQYF
v_call: TRBV18; j_call: TRBJ2-6; cdr3_aa: CASSPPWDTSSGANVLTF
v_call: TRBV15; j_call: TRBJ2-7; cdr3_aa: CATSEGGRGYEQYF
v_call: TRBV6-5; j_call: TRBJ1-2; cdr3_aa: CASSYSEGGGLNYGYTF
v_call: TRBV29-1; j_call: TRBJ1-1; cdr3_aa: CSADGSLNTEAFF
v_call: TRBV6-6; j_call: TRBJ2-7; cdr3_aa: CASSSTGQGVREQYF
v_call: TRBV15; j_call: -; cdr3_aa: CATSWVNEQFF
v_call: TRBV3-1; j_call: TRBJ1-3; cdr3_aa: CASSLDLPGNTIYF
v_call: TRBV2; j_call: TRBJ2-1; cdr3_aa: CASRCRATSDNEQFF
v_call: TRBV20-1; j_call: TRBJ2-7; cdr3_aa: CSARDRTGGNSYEQYF
v_call: TRBV2; j_call: TRBJ1-5; cdr3_aa: CASSGQDYSNQPQHF
v_call: TRBV6-5; j_call: TRBJ2-7; cdr3_aa: CASSHGTTGYEQYF
v_call: TRBV12-5; j_call: TRBJ2-3; cdr3_aa: CASGLGLTDTQYF
v_call: TRBV20-1; j_call: TRBJ2-7; cdr3_aa: CAAWGGETYEQYF